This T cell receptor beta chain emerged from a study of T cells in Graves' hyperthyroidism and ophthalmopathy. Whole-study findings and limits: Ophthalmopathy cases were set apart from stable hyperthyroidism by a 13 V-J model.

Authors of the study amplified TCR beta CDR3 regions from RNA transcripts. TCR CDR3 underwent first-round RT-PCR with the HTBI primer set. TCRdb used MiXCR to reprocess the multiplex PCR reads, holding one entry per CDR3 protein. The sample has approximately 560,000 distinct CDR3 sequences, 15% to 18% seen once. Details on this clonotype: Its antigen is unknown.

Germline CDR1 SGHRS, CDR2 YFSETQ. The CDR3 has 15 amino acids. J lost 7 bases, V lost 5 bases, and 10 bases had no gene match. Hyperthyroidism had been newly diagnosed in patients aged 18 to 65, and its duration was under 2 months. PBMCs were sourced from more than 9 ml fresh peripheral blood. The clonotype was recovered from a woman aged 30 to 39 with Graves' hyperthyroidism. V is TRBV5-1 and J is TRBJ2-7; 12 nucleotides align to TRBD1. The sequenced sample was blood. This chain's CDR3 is CASRPGTGGIWEQYF. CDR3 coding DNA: TGCGCCAGCAGACCCGGGACAGGGGGCATATGGGAGCAGTACTTC.